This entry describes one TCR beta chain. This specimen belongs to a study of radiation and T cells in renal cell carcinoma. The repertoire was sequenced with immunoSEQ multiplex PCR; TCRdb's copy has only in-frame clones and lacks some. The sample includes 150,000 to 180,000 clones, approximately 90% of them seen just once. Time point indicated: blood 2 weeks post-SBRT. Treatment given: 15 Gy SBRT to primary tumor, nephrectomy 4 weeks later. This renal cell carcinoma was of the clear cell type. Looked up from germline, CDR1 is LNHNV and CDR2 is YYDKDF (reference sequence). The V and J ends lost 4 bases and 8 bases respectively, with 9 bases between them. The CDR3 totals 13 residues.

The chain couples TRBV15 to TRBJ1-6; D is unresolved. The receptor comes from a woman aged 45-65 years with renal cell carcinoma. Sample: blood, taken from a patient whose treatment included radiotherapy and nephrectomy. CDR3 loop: CATSTVKDSPLHF. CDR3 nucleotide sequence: TGTGCCACCAGCACCGTAAAAGATTCACCCCTCCACTTT.